The rows below give T cell receptor beta chains drawn from one sample of a study of T cell repertoires in cytomegalovirus infection. TCRdb re-called the reads with MiXCR, one entry per CDR3 protein. The top ten hold around 2.5% of the sample, which has 310,000 or so distinct CDR3 sequences, around 9.6% seen once. Sequencing was done on a sample of PBMCs. Receptor source: a human donor in good health (CMV status not recorded). Some clones in this sample may be carry-over from other donors' samples. CDR3s include the opening cysteine and the closing phenylalanine or tryptophan. D genes are given only for firm matches. Some rows mark clone size as missing; the rest say once, few, many or name a class of expanded clone.

many	TRBV19	TRBD1	TRBJ2-3	TGTGCCAGTACCCCGACAGGGGCGACAGATACGCAGTATTTT	CASTPTGATDTQYF
few	TRBV13	NA	TRBJ2-5	TGTGCCAGCAGCTTAGGCCTGGGGGCAGAAGAGACCCAGTACTTC	CASSLGLGAEETQYF
NA	TRBV29-1	TRBD1	TRBJ1-4	TGCAGCGCCCAGGGGGCTGGTGAAAAACTGTTTTTT	CSAQGAGEKLFF
many	TRBV10-1	TRBD2	TRBJ2-3	TGCGCCAGCAGTGACGTCGGAACTAGCGGGGGGTACACAGATACGCAGTATTTT	CASSDVGTSGGYTDTQYF
many	TRBV2	TRBD1	TRBJ1-1	TGTGCCAGCACTTTACAGGGGGCACTGAACACTGAAGCTTTCTTT	CASTLQGALNTEAFF
NA	TRBV4-1	NA	TRBJ1-4	TGCGCCAGCAGCCAAGAAGGGGATGTGGGGTCTAATGAAAAACTGTTTTTT	CASSQEGDVGSNEKLFF
few	TRBV20-1	NA	TRBJ2-1	TGCAGTGCTAGAGATACCGGGGGGCCGGGGCAGTTCTTC	CSARDTGGPGQFF
NA	TRBV27	NA	TRBJ2-6	TGTGCCAGCAGTTTAGCAGGCCCGTCTGGGGCCAACGTCCTGACTTTC	CASSLAGPSGANVLTF
many	TRBV7-2	NA	TRBJ1-1	TGTGCCAGCAGCTTAACCAGGGGGAACACTGAAGCTTTCTTT	CASSLTRGNTEAFF
NA	TRBV25-1	NA	TRBJ2-3	TGTGCCAGCAGTGACAGGGGCAGGGGTAGCACAGATACGCAGTATTTT	CASSDRGRGSTDTQYF
many	TRBV7-2	TRBD1	TRBJ1-2	TGTGCCAGCAGATCGGGACAGACTAACTATGGCTACACCTTC	CASRSGQTNYGYTF
many	TRBV12-3/TRBV12-4	TRBD2	TRBJ2-2	TGTGCCAGCACCCGGGGGGGGCGGATGTTTTTT	CASTRGGRMFF
many	TRBV28	TRBD1	TRBJ2-4	TGTGCCAGCAGTTTTCCGACAGGGGGGAACATTCAGTACTTC	CASSFPTGGNIQYF
NA	TRBV28	NA	TRBJ1-2	TGTGCCAGCAGGTTAGGGGGCTACACCTTC	CASRLGGYTF
many	TRBV29-1	NA	TRBJ2-3	TGCAGCGTCTCGCGTGGACCGAGCGCAGATACGCAGTATTTT	CSVSRGPSADTQYF
few	TRBV11-1	TRBD1	TRBJ2-1	TGTGCCAGCAGCTTGGGGACAGCCTCCTACAATGAGCAGTTCTTC	CASSLGTASYNEQFF
NA	TRBV28	NA	TRBJ2-5	TGTGCCAGCAGACTTGACAGGCTCCCTTGGACCCAGTACTTC	CASRLDRLPWTQYF
NA	TRBV15	TRBD1	TRBJ2-7	TGTGCCACCAGCAGGAGGACAGGATCCTCCTACGAGCAGTACTTC	CATSRRTGSSYEQYF
many	TRBV7-6	TRBD1	TRBJ2-1	TGTGCCAGCAGCCCCGGACAGGGGGCGCGGAATGAGCAGTTCTTC	CASSPGQGARNEQFF